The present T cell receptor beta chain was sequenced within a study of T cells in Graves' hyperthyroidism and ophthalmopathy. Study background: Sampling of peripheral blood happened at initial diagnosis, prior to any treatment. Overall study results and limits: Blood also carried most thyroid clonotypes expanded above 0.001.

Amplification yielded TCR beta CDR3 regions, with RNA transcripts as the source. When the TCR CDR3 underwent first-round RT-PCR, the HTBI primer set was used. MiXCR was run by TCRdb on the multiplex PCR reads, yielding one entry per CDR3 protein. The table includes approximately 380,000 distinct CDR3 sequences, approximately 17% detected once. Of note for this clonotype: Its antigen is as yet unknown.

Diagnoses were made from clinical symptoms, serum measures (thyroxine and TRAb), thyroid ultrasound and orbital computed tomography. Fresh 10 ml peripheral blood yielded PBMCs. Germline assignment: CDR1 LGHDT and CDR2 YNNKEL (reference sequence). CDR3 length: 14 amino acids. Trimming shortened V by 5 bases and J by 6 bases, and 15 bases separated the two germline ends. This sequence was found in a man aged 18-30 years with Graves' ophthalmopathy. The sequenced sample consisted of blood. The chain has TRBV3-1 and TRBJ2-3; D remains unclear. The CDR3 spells CASSSGLLGDTQYF. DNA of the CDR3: TGTGCCAGCAGCTCGGGCCTCCTGGGGGATACGCAGTATTTT.